This TCR beta chain was captured in a study of OX40 agonist ivuxolimab in advanced cancers. The germline V gene has CDR1 SGDLS and CDR2 YYNGEE. CDR3 size: 15 residues. The V segment lost 4 bases and the J segment 4 bases; nucleotides outside the gene matches: 10. Sampling of blood occurred at baseline, cycle 4 day 1, and cycle 7 day 1. Only in-frame clones appear in the TCRdb table, and some are missing; sequencing was by immunoSEQ multiplex PCR. The table has 60,000 to 65,000 clones, 91% seen once. The chain carries TRBV9 and TRBJ1-2, with 7 positions matching TRBD1. Sequences were derived from CD4+ or CD8+ T cells sorted from blood, sampled in a trial of the OX40 agonist ivuxolimab. This TCR came from an adult with an advanced solid tumor such as melanoma, head and neck, liver or kidney cancer. In DNA, the CDR3 is TGTGCCAGCAGCCGCCCAGGGGGACTGCTCTATGGCTACACCTTC. Translation gives CASSRPGGLLYGYTF.